These 25 T cell receptor beta chains came from one sample sequenced in a study of radiation and T cells in renal cell carcinoma. The table came from immunoSEQ multiplex PCR; TCRdb's copy has only in-frame clones and leaves some out. Seen here are 70,000 to 80,000 clones, just over 85% observed once, and the top ten hold approximately 24%. Time point defined: blood 2 weeks post-SBRT. Treatment defined: 15 Gy SBRT to primary tumor, nephrectomy 4 weeks later. The material sequenced was blood, taken from a patient whose treatment included radiotherapy and nephrectomy. These receptors were taken from a woman in her 50s with renal cell carcinoma.

This CDR3 reads CASMGLRGRRETQYF. The CDR3 nucleotides are TGTGCCAGCATGGGGCTTCGGGGGCGCCGGGAGACCCAGTACTTC. The chain is built from TRBV6-5 and TRBJ2-5, with D possibly called TRBD1 or TRBD2 (6 bases each). V was cut by 7 bases and J by 5 bases, with 20 bases left in between. The CDR3 covers 15 residues. Germline assignment: CDR1 MNHEY and CDR2 SVGAGI.

The chain is built from TRBV7-2 and TRBJ2-1; D gene ambiguous. V dropped 2 bases and J dropped 0 bases, with 8 bases sitting between them. The CDR3 extends over 15 amino acids. CDR1 SGHTA and CDR2 FQGNSA come from the germline V gene. This CDR3 is CASSLRASSYNEQFF. The CDR3 coding sequence is TGTGCCAGCAGCTTAAGGGCCAGCTCCTACAATGAGCAGTTCTTC.

This clone was detected only a few times. V and J are TRBV7-2 and TRBJ2-2; D is unresolved. From germline, CDR1 is SGHTA and CDR2 FQGNSA. The CDR3 contains 13 residues. V lost 5 bases and J 3 bases, leaving 7 bases between the germline ends. In DNA, the CDR3 is TGTGCCAGCAGCCGTTCTGACACCGGGGAGCTGTTTTTT. Protein product: CASSRSDTGELFF. Variable domain in full (rest from reference TRBV7-2 and TRBJ2-2): GAGVSQSPSNKVTEKGKDVELRCDPISGHTALYWYRQSLGQGLEFLIYFQGNSAPDKSGLPSDRFSAERTGGSVSTLTIQRTQQEDSAVYLCASSRSDTGELFFGEGSRLTVL.

Within the sample, this clone is large. J is TRBJ1-1 and V is TRBV9; D might be TRBD1 (5 bases). Per the germline V gene, CDR1 is SGDLS and CDR2 is YYNGEE. The CDR3 consists of 14 residues. V dropped 2 bases and J dropped 4 bases, with 12 bases sitting between them. CDR3 region: CASSVSAGSTEAFF. The CDR3 nucleotides are TGTGCCAGCAGCGTCTCCGCAGGGAGCACTGAAGCTTTCTTT.

This chain uses TRBV2 with TRBJ2-2; TRBD1 aligns across 7 bases. The J segment lost 6 bases and the V segment lost 6 bases, leaving 4 bases of the junction unmatched. CDR1 is SNHLY and CDR2 is FYNNEI in the germline V gene. This CDR3 is built from 13 residues. This chain's CDR3 is CASSAGQAGELFF. As DNA, the CDR3 is TGTGCCAGCAGCGCCGGACAGGCCGGGGAGCTGTTTTTT.

This clone was observed once. The chain is built from TRBV20-1 and TRBJ2-5; no clear D gene. V was clipped by 8 bases and J by 4 bases, with 8 bases between them. The CDR3 is 10 amino acids. Germline V lookup: CDR1 DFQATT, CDR2 SNEGSKA (reference sequence). The CDR3 DNA reads as TGCAGTCTTGCTGCAGAGACCCAGTACTTC. The encoded protein is CSLAAETQYF.

The chain joins TRBV5-1 to TRBJ1-4; 7 bases are shared with TRBD1. Germline trimming cut 4 bases from V and 8 bases from J; bases unmatched to any gene: 11. CDR3 length: 15 amino acids. The germline V gene has CDR1 SGHRS and CDR2 YFSETQ. The CDR3 protein is CASSRSTGEGEKLFF. CDR3 sequence (DNA): TGCGCCAGCAGCCGAAGTACAGGGGAAGGGGAAAAACTGTTTTTT.

The chain links TRBV6-5 to TRBJ2-7, with a weak D call TRBD1 (6 bases). Germline CDR1 reads MNHEY; CDR2 reads SVGAGI. The CDR3 is made up of 13 amino acids. With 6 bases removed from V and 5 bases from J, the gap between germline ends came to 14 bases. The CDR3 is CASRRRGMDEQYF. As DNA, the CDR3 is TGTGCCAGCAGACGCAGGGGTATGGACGAGCAGTACTTC.

This rearrangement joins TRBV28 to TRBJ2-7, with a possible D match to TRBD2 (5 bases). V was shortened by 0 bases and J by 5 bases, with 14 bases between the two germline ends. Germline V gene data show CDR1 as MDHEN and CDR2 as SYDVKM. This CDR3 contains 15 residues. Written as DNA, the CDR3 is TGTGCCAGCAGTTTATGGGAAGGAGGAAAAAACGAGCAGTACTTC. Protein product: CASSLWEGGKNEQYF.

This chain links TRBV10-1 with TRBJ2-1; D gene ambiguous. The V and J ends lost 4 bases and 5 bases respectively, with 3 bases between them. The CDR3 runs to 11 residues. Germline V gene lookup returns CDR1 WNHNN and CDR2 SYGVQD (reference sequence). CDR3 sequence (DNA): TGCGCCAGCAGTGCAAACAATGAGCAGTTCTTC. Protein product: CASSANNEQFF.

The chain joins TRBV7-9 to TRBJ1-1, with a tentative D call TRBD1 (6 bases). V gave up 3 bases and J gave up 1 base, with 18 bases separating them. The V gene's germline CDR1 is SEHNR and CDR2 FQNEAQ (reference sequence). This CDR3 is 17 amino acids long. The CDR3 here is CASSFYGGGFRNTEAFF. The CDR3 region has the DNA TGTGCCAGCAGCTTTTACGGGGGCGGGTTTAGGAACACTGAAGCTTTCTTT.

This chain joins TRBV18 and TRBJ2-5; D unclear. From germline, CDR1 is KGHSH and CDR2 LQKENI. The V end was cut by 2 bases, the J end by 2 bases, with 9 bases between. The CDR3 is made up of 14 amino acids. As DNA, the CDR3 is TGTGCCAGCTCACCATCGGCTAATCAAGAGACCCAGTACTTC. Its translation is CASSPSANQETQYF.

The J gene is TRBJ2-1, the V gene TRBV10-3; D is possibly TRBD1 (5 bases). Trimming left V 3 bases short and J 2 bases short, with 14 bases between. The CDR3 length is 16 residues. Germline CDR1 ENHRY, CDR2 SYGVKD. CDR3 loop: CAISDRTGVAYNEQFF. The CDR3 bases are TGTGCCATCAGTGACCGCACAGGCGTGGCCTACAATGAGCAGTTCTTC.

The CDR3, as DNA: TGTGCCAGCAGCCATCCGACCCAGAAAAACATTCAGTACTTC. It translates to CASSHPTQKNIQYF. V is TRBV7-2 and J is TRBJ2-4, with D hard to call. The V gene's germline CDR1 is SGHTA and CDR2 FQGNSA. CDR3 length: 14 amino acids. V lost 5 bases, J lost 4 bases, and 12 bases lay in between.

This clone was detected once. The V call is TRBV18, the J call TRBJ1-2; D gene unclear. Trimming removed 3 bases from V and 2 bases from J, with 7 bases in between. Germline CDR1 is KGHSH and CDR2 is LQKENI. CDR3 length: 13 residues. CDR3 sequence reads: CASSPARNYGYTF. For the CDR3, the DNA is TGTGCCAGCTCACCCGCCAGAAACTATGGCTACACCTTC.

This chain joins TRBV11-2 and TRBJ2-3; 10 nucleotides agree with TRBD2. The germline CDR1 and CDR2 sequences are SGHAT and FQNNGV. This CDR3 has 14 amino acids. After removal of 5 bases from V and 3 bases from J, the junction contained 2 bases not matched to a gene. CDR3 in amino acids: CASSNSGGTDTQYF. Written as DNA, the CDR3 is TGTGCCAGCAGCAATAGCGGGGGGACAGATACGCAGTATTTT.

The chain employs TRBV7-7 and TRBJ1-1, with 7 bases identical to TRBD1. This CDR3 contains 15 residues. Trimming at V came to 2 bases and at J to 5 bases, leaving 8 bases not matched to a gene. The germline V gene has CDR1 SSHAT and CDR2 FNYEAQ (reference sequence). The CDR3: CASSLYEGAVTEAFF. DNA of the CDR3: TGTGCCAGCAGCTTATATGAGGGGGCCGTAACTGAAGCTTTCTTT.

The chain combines TRBV2 with TRBJ2-7; TRBD2 might be the D (6 bases). The CDR3 consists of 14 residues. Trimming removed 4 bases at V and 3 bases at J, with 13 bases between. In germline, CDR1 is SNHLY, CDR2 FYNNEI. In DNA form, the CDR3 reads TGTGCCAGCAGTGCCAAATCGCGGGACTACGAGCAGTACTTC. Its protein is CASSAKSRDYEQYF.

This clone was picked up one time. The chain is built from TRBV7-2 and TRBJ2-7; 9 nucleotides agree with TRBD1. Germline V gene sequence: CDR1 SGHTA, CDR2 FQGNSA. V lost 4 bases, J lost 4 bases, and 11 bases stayed unmatched. The CDR3 loop spans 16 amino acids. Written as DNA, the CDR3 is TGTGCCAGCAGCTCCTTCTCCGGACAGGGGAATTACGAGCAGTACTTC. It is translated as CASSSFSGQGNYEQYF. The full variable domain, with the rest looked up from reference TRBV7-2 and TRBJ2-7, is GAGVSQSPSNKVTEKGKDVELRCDPISGHTALYWYRQSLGQGLEFLIYFQGNSAPDKSGLPSDRFSAERTGGSVSTLTIQRTQQEDSAVYLCASSSFSGQGNYEQYFGPGTRLTVT.

The table lists this clone with a count of one. This chain uses TRBV6-1 with TRBJ2-3; D is uncertain. The CDR3 covers 13 residues. V was trimmed by 1 base and J by 4 bases, leaving 6 bases between them. CDR1 is MNHNS and CDR2 is SASEGT in the germline V gene. The CDR3 nucleotides read TGTGCCAGCAGTGAAGGGGTGGCAGATACGCAGTATTTT. Amino acid sequence: CASSEGVADTQYF.

The chain couples TRBV5-1 to TRBJ2-7; a possible D gene is TRBD1 (6 bases). CDR1 is SGHRS, CDR2 YFSETQ, per germline. V lost 3 bases and J 0 bases, leaving 10 bases between the germline ends. The CDR3 has 14 amino acids. CDR3 amino acids: CASSSMDSSYEQYF. CDR3 DNA: TGCGCCAGCAGCTCTATGGACAGCTCCTACGAGCAGTACTTC.

V and J are TRBV5-1 and TRBJ2-2; 9 bases fit TRBD1. The junction had 11 bases not matched to a gene; V was cut back by 4 bases and J by 1 base. Per the germline V gene, CDR1 is SGHRS and CDR2 is YFSETQ. CDR3 length: 18 amino acids. The CDR3 bases are TGCGCCAGCAGCGGCGTCCCGGGACAGGGATGGAACACCGGGGAGCTGTTTTTT. Translated, it gives CASSGVPGQGWNTGELFF.

The chain links TRBV7-9 to TRBJ2-5; 7 nucleotides align to TRBD1. V gave up 5 bases and J gave up 9 bases; unmatched junction bases: 6. This CDR3 spans 12 amino acids. Germline V lookup: CDR1 SEHNR, CDR2 FQNEAQ (reference sequence). CDR3 bases: TGTGCCAGCAGCACAGGGGATGCGGCCCAGTACTTC. Translation: CASSTGDAAQYF.

This clone was seen only a few times. The rearrangement joins TRBV12-2 to TRBJ1-5; TRBD1, as called in the table, went unchecked against the DNA. TRBV12-2 is a recognized pseudogene. CDR3 length: 15 residues. CDR3 coding DNA: TGTGCAAGTCGCTTCCTTACAGGGGTGGTTCAGCCCCAGCATTTT. Protein product: CASRFLTGVVQPQHF.

This clone has just one count. The V and J genes are TRBV5-4 and TRBJ2-7, with TRBD1 identical over 7 bases. From germline, CDR1 is SGHNT and CDR2 YYREEE (reference sequence). J was trimmed by 4 bases and V by 3 bases; bases with no gene match: 10. This CDR3 has 15 amino acids. CDR3 nucleotides: TGTGCCAGCAGCTCGTACCGACAGGGAGAGTACGAGCAGTACTTC. Translating gives CASSSYRQGEYEQYF.